This TCR beta chain was found in a study of T cell repertoires in cytomegalovirus infection. Study overall: Recently described HLA-C-restricted plus well-studied HLA-B-restricted CMV epitopes were used. Evidence of both CMV infection and a matching HLA type came from public TCR beta signatures.

TCRdb used MiXCR to reprocess the reads, holding one entry per CDR3 protein. The sample lists roughly 120,000 distinct CDR3 sequences, about 30% seen once, with roughly three quarters in the top ten. This clonotype was detected only once. Its target is not known. The germline gene is not matched at one end of the junction; a read error may be the cause. Germline values: CDR1 KGHDR, CDR2 SFDVKD. This CDR3 contains 16 residues. This chain connects TRBV24-1 to TRBJ2-1, with 12 bases aligning to TRBD2. This specimen consisted of CD8+ T cells from cultured PBMCs, obtained from culture after CMV antigen stimulation. The receptor comes from a human donor in good health (CMV status not recorded). Some clones in this sample may be carry-over from other donors' samples. The CDR3 loop is CTTSDASGGAINEQFF. The DNA of the CDR3 is TGTACCACCAGTGATGCTAGCGGGGGGGCCATAAATGAGCAGTTCTTC.